Shown below are 7 T cell receptor beta chains from a single sample sequenced in a study of cytomegalovirus exposure and HLA in healthy donors (dated by TCRdb to between 2016 and 2019). The library came from the immunoSEQ multiplex PCR assay. The multiplex PCR relied on a mix of 60 forward primers for TCR Vbeta segments and 13 reverse primers for TCR Jbeta segments. Here the immuneACCESS table is served through TCRdb, limited to in-frame sequences with V and J called. Missing clones are a known gap in these copies; in checked studies unresolved V genes cover under half, and the rest lacks a known reason. The table for this sample lists about 130,000 clones; about 71% of them were counted only once. The top ten constitute 2.6% of the sample. Sequenced sample: PBMCs. The origin of the receptors is a woman aged 55-70 years in good health and CMV-seropositive.

This chain joins TRBV19 and TRBJ2-7; TRBD1 aligns across 7 bases. Looked up from germline, CDR1 is LNHDA and CDR2 is SQIVND (reference sequence). The CDR3 contains 16 residues. V trimming: 2 bases; J trimming: 5 bases; junction bases outside the gene matches: 12. The chain's CDR3 is CASSIKGQPSGHEQYF. In nucleotides, the CDR3 is TGTGCCAGTAGTATAAAGGGACAGCCGTCCGGGCACGAGCAGTACTTC.

This chain uses TRBV7-6 with TRBJ2-7; D possibly corresponds to TRBD1 (6 bases). The germline V gene has CDR1 SGHVS and CDR2 FNYEAQ. CDR3 length: 15 amino acids. The V gene lost 0 bases and the J gene lost 0 bases, with 9 bases spanning the gap. CDR3 amino acids: CASSLAGGSSYEQYF. The CDR3 coding sequence is TGTGCCAGCAGCTTAGCAGGGGGAAGCTCCTACGAGCAGTACTTC. The entire variable domain, with the rest obtained from reference TRBV7-6 and TRBJ2-7, is as follows: GAGVSQSPRYKVTKRGQDVALRCDPISGHVSLYWYRQALGQGPEFLTYFNYEAQQDKSGLPNDRFSAERPEGSISTLTIQRTEQRDSAMYRCASSLAGGSSYEQYFGPGTRLTVT.

This clone appeared a few times. The CDR3 DNA reads as TGTGCCAGCAGACAGGGGTGGATCACTGAAGCTTTCTTT. Protein product: CASRQGWITEAFF. This chain connects TRBV18 to TRBJ1-1, with TRBD1 matching over 8 bases. CDR3 size: 13 residues. The germline CDR1 and CDR2 sequences are KGHSH and LQKENI. J gave up 4 bases and V 8 bases, and 6 bases lay outside the gene matches.

The genes are TRBV14 and TRBJ1-2; tentatively, D is TRBD1 (5 bases). The CDR3 extends over 14 amino acids. The V gene lost 0 bases and the J gene lost 8 bases, with 13 bases spanning the gap. Germline CDR1 and CDR2: SGHDN and FVKESK. This CDR3 reads CASSQEAWGRGYTF. The CDR3 coding sequence is TGTGCCAGCAGCCAAGAGGCATGGGGCCGGGGCTACACCTTC.

This chain uses TRBV18 with TRBJ2-7, with 8 nucleotides matching TRBD1. Germline-derived CDR1 and CDR2 are KGHSH and LQKENI. There are 14 residues in the CDR3. Trimming removed 4 bases from V and 4 bases from J; junction bases left unmatched: 6. CDR3 loop: CASSLGTGLYEQYF. For the CDR3, the DNA is TGTGCCAGCTCACTCGGGACAGGCCTATACGAGCAGTACTTC.

The genes are TRBV7-9 and TRBJ2-7; the D gene is possibly TRBD2 (7 bases). V lost 5 bases and J lost 4, with 15 bases in between. Germline assignment: CDR1 SEHNR and CDR2 FQNEAQ (reference sequence). The CDR3 totals 14 residues. CDR3 in DNA: TGTGCCAGCAGCCCCCGGGGAGGGGGGTACGAGCAGTACTTC. Translation: CASSPRGGGYEQYF.

The chain employs TRBV6-5 and TRBJ2-1; TRBD1 agrees at 7 bases. The CDR3 totals 13 residues. Germline CDR1 is MNHEY and CDR2 is SVGAGI. V lost 0 bases to trimming and J lost 7 bases; unmatched junction nucleotides: 0. Here the CDR3 DNA reads TGTGCCAGCAGTTACTCGACAGGGAATGAGCAGTTCTTC. Translation: CASSYSTGNEQFF.